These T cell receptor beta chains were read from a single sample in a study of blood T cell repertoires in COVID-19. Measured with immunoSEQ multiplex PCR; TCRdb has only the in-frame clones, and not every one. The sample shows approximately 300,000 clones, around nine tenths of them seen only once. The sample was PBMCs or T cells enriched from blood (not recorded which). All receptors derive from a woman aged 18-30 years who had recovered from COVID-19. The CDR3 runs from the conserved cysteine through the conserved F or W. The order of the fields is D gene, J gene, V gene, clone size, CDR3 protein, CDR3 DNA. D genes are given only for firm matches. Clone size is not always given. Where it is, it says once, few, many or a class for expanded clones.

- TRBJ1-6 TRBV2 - CARRDVTDYNSPLHF TGTGCCCGACGGGATGTCACTGACTATAATTCACCCCTCCACTTT
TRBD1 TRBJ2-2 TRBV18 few CASSRTGGSSGELFF TGTGCCAGCTCCCGAACAGGGGGCTCGTCCGGGGAGCTGTTTTTT
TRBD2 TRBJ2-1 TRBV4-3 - CASSQEAIAGGRSYNEQFF TGCGCCAGCAGCCAAGAAGCAATAGCGGGGGGTCGCTCCTACAATGAGCAGTTCTTC
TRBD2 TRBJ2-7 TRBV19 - CASRGDGLAGPNYEQYF TGTGCCAGTAGGGGCGACGGACTAGCGGGCCCGAACTACGAGCAGTACTTC
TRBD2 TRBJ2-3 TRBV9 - CASSGPLAGADTQYF TGTGCCAGCAGCGGGCCTCTAGCGGGAGCAGATACGCAGTATTTT
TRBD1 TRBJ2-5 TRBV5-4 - CASSGGQGSGTQYF TGTGCCAGCAGCGGGGGACAGGGGAGCGGGACCCAGTACTTC
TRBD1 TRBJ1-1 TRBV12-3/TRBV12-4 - CASSLPGGVEAFF TGTGCCAGCAGTTTACCAGGGGGCGTTGAAGCTTTCTTT
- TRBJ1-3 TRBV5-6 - CASSLGRRGSSGNTIYF TGTGCCAGCAGCTTGGGCCGCCGGGGAAGCTCTGGAAACACCATATATTTT
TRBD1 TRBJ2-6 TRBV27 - CASSLFSRDRGLTGANVLTF TGTGCCAGCAGTTTATTTTCCCGGGACAGGGGACTTACTGGGGCCAACGTCCTGACTTTC
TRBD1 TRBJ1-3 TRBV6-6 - CATTGDLNTIYF TGTGCCACCACAGGGGATCTAAACACCATATATTTT
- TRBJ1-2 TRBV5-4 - CASSLDSSYGYTF TGTGCCAGCAGCTTGGACAGTAGCTATGGCTACACCTTC
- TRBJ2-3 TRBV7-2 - CASSSPRGGTQYF TGTGCCAGCAGCTCCCCCCGGGGTGGGACGCAGTATTTT
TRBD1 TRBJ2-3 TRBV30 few CAWSVGGGTDTQYF TGTGCCTGGAGCGTAGGGGGCGGTACAGATACGCAGTATTTT
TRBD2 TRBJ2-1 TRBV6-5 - CASSYSERGGRNEQFF TGTGCCAGCAGTTACTCGGAGCGGGGGGGCCGCAATGAGCAGTTCTTC
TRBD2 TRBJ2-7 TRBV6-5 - CASSYRGDGYEQYF TGTGCCAGCAGTTACCGGGGGGACGGTTACGAGCAGTACTTC
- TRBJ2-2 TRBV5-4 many CASSHYRVPSNTGELFF TGTGCCAGCAGTCATTACAGGGTACCATCGAACACCGGGGAGCTGTTTTTT
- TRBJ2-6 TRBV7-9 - CASRNPNRGSFSGANVLTF TGTGCCAGCAGGAATCCGAATCGGGGGTCTTTTTCTGGGGCCAACGTCCTGACTTTC
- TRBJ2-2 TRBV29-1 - CSAGGGGTGELFF TGCAGCGCTGGGGGAGGGGGCACCGGGGAGCTGTTTTTT
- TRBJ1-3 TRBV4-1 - CASSQEPGSGNTIYF TGCGCCAGCAGCCAAGAGCCAGGCTCTGGAAACACCATATATTTT
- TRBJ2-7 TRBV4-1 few CASSQGLAYEQYF TGCGCCAGCAGCCAGGGACTGGCTTACGAGCAGTACTTC
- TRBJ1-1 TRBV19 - CASSAYRMNTEAFF TGTGCCAGTAGTGCGTACCGAATGAACACTGAAGCTTTCTTT
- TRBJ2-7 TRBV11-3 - CASSLSTPYEQYF TGTGCCAGCAGCTTATCTACCCCCTACGAGCAGTACTTC
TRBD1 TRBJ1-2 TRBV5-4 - CASSLRFTGESSYTF TGTGCCAGCAGCCTTAGATTCACAGGGGAGAGTAGCTACACCTTC
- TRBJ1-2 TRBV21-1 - CASSKKRGGVCWSYTF TGTGCCAGCAGCAAAAAAAGAGGGGGGGTGTGTTGGAGCTACACCTTC
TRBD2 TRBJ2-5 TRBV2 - CASSLHPSGSKEETQYF TGTGCCAGCAGTCTACACCCTAGCGGGAGTAAGGAAGAGACCCAGTACTTC
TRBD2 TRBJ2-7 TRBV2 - CASSWASGTPEQYF TGTGCCAGCAGTTGGGCTAGCGGGACCCCCGAGCAGTACTTC
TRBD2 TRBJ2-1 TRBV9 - CASSSGGIYNEQFF TGTGCCAGCAGCTCGGGGGGGATATACAATGAGCAGTTCTTC